The T cell receptor (beta chain) described here comes from a study of T cells after posttransplantation cyclophosphamide listed by TCRdb under 2016. Turning to the overall study: Using TRB sequencing, the study followed how the T cell repertoire rebuilt after myeloablative bone marrow transplantation with posttransplantation cyclophosphamide given as GVHD prophylaxis. Public TRB sequences were searched against a database of over 3,000 sequences associated with responses to pathogens, tumor antigens, self-antigens and alloantigens. Because TRA and TRB clonality correlated tightly in roughly nine samples, the subsequent TCR analyses were limited to TRB only. Blood from all 30 or so PTCy patients with 1-year posttransplant specimens was subjected to TRB sequencing. In 3 patients, up to roughly 3 additional blood samples taken between 2 and 5.2 years after transplant also underwent TRB sequencing, as did pretransplant blood from a handful of patients. Samples from approximately 37 PTCy-treated patients, along with samples from roughly 16 of their related bone marrow donors, underwent antigen receptor sequencing. What the work shows at the level of the full study, not this receptor alone: Across approximately 41 patients, TRB clonality was highly associated with recipient CMV seropositivity and CMV reactivation, and PTCy diversity was similar to diversity in CNI/methotrexate controls. The TRB repertoires of T cells infiltrating skin or GI tract showed only limited overlap with the TRB repertoires of T cells in blood. At 1-2 months, donor-recipient similarity was low but rose over the first year, and the later blood repertoires were often dominated by donor CD8+ memory clones.

TRB sequencing was run on genomic DNA with either the immunoSEQ assay at survey resolution or the hsTCRB kit. Concerning the study's data processing: The immunoSEQ software handled initial read processing, and the LymphoSeq R package was used for repertoire analyses. Clonality was calculated as 1 minus normalized Shannon entropy, and the Gini coefficient was also calculated for each TRB dataset. Phenotypes of unsorted samples were inferred by mapping TRB sequences from sorted subsets of the recipient or donor onto the same recipient's unsorted samples. The immuneACCESS repertoire file appears here via TCRdb, limited to in-frame rearrangements. These files lack a portion of the clones; in checked studies, under half of the deficit traces to unresolved V genes, and the cause of the others is not known. The D gene and trimming were derived from the DNA, and the V and J assignments and clone size from that table. Here the sample lists some 37,000 clones, none seen once only. Together, the top ten hold roughly 1.1% of the sample.

CDR1 and CDR2, looked up from the germline V gene, are SGHVS and FQNEAQ. V trim: 3 bases; J trim: 6 bases; unmatched bases: 6. The CDR3 goes from the cysteine to the phenylalanine over 15 residues. The read is trimmed to its CDR3 DNA, 45 bases read in frame from base 1. Related bone marrow donors provided peripheral blood samples on the day of marrow donation. Peripheral blood and bone marrow mononuclear cells were isolated by Ficoll-Hypaque density centrifugation and were cryopreserved. Note on this clone: Which antigen it targets is not known. The sample holds no much larger clone one base away, and base qualities are not on file.

The V and J segments used are TRBV7-8 and TRBJ2-1, with 9 bases in between that match TRBD2. Sequencing was carried out using PBMCs. The source of this sequence is a girl aged 5 to 17 in good health, CMV-negative, and a related stem cell transplant donor. The sequenced DNA is TGTGCCAGCAGCTTGGCGGGGGGGTCGGGCAATGAGCAGTTCTTC. The translation is CASSLAGGSGNEQFF.